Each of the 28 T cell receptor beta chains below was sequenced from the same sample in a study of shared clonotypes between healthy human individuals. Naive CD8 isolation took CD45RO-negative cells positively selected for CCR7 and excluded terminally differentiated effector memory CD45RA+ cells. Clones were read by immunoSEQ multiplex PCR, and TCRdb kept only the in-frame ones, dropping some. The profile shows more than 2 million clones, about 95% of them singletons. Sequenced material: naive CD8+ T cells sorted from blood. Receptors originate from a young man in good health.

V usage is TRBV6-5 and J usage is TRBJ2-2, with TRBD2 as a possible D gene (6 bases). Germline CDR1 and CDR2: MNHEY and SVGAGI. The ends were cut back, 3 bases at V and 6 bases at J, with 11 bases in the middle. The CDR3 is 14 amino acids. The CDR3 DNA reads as TGTGCCAGCAGTTATCGGGAGAAGGCCGGGGAGCTGTTTTTT. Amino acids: CASSYREKAGELFF.

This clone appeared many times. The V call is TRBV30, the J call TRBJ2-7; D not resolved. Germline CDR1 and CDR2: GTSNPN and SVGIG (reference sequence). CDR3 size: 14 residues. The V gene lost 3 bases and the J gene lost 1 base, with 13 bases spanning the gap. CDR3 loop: CAWSIKAASYEQYF. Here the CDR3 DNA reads TGTGCCTGGAGCATAAAGGCCGCTTCCTACGAGCAGTACTTC.

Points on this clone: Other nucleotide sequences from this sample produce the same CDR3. The DNA for the CDR3 is TGTGCCAGCAGCTTGGGGGGAGGTCAGCCCCAGCATTTT. This sequence encodes CASSLGGGQPQHF. The V gene is TRBV5-6, the J gene TRBJ1-5; D gene uncertain. Germline V lookup: CDR1 SGHDT, CDR2 YYEEEE. The CDR3 loop spans 13 amino acids. V was clipped by 0 bases and J by 6 bases, with 7 bases between them.

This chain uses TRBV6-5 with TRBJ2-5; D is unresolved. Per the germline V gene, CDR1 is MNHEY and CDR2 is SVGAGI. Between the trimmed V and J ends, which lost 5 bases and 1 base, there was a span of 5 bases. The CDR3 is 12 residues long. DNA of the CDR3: TGTGCCAGCAGTAACCTCCAAGAGACCCAGTACTTC. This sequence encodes CASSNLQETQYF.

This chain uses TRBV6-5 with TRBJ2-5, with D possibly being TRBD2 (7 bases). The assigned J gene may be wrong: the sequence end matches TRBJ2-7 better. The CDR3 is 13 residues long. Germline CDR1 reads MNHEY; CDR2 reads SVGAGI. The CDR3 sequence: CASTQRGGVEQYF. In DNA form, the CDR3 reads TGTGCCAGCACCCAGAGGGGGGGAGTCGAGCAGTACTTC.

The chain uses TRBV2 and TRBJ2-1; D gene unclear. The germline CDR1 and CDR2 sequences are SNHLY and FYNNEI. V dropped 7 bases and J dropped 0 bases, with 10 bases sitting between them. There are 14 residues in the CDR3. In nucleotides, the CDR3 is TGTGCCAGCATGGAAATGGACTCCTACAATGAGCAGTTCTTC. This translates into CASMEMDSYNEQFF.

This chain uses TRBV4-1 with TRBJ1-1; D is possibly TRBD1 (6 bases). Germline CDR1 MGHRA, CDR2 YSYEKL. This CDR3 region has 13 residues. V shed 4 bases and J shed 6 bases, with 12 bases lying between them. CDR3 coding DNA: TGCGCCAGCAGCCGGACAGACTGGTCTGAAGCTTTCTTT. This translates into CASSRTDWSEAFF.

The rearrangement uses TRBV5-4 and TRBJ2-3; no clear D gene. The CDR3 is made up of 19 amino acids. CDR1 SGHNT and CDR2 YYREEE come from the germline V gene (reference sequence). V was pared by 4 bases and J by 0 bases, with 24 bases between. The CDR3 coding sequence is TGTGCCAGCAGCATTGAAGGACGTCGGAGTGTCTACAGCACAGATACGCAGTATTTT. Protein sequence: CASSIEGRRSVYSTDTQYF.

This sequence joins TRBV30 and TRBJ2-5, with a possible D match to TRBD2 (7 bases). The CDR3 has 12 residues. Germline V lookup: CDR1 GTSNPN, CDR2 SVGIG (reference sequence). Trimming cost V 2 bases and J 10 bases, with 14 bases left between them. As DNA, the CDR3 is TGTGCCTGGAGTTTGGGGGGGGCAAACCAGTACTTC. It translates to CAWSLGGANQYF.

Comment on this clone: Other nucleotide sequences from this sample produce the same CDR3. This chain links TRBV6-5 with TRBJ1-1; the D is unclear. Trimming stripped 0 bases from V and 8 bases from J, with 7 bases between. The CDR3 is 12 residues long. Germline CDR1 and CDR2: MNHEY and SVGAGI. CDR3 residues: CASSYSAGEAFF. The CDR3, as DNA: TGTGCCAGCAGTTACTCCGCGGGAGAAGCTTTCTTT.

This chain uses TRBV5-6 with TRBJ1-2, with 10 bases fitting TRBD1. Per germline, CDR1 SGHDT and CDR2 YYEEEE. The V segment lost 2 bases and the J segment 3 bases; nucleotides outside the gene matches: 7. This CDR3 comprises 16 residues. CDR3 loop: CASSFGGQGTDYGYTF. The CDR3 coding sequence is TGTGCCAGCAGCTTTGGGGGACAGGGGACCGACTATGGCTACACCTTC.

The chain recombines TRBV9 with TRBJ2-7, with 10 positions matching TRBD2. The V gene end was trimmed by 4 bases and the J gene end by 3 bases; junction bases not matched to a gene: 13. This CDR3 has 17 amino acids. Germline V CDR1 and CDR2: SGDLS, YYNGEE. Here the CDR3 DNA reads TGTGCCAGCAGCCCCCACCCCGGACTAGCGGAGAACTACGAGCAGTACTTC. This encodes CASSPHPGLAENYEQYF.

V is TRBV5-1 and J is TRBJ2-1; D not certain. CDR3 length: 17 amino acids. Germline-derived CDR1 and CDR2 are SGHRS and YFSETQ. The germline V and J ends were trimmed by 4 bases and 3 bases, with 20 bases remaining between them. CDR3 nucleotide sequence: TGCGCCAGCAGCGATTCCCTGGACGTCAATATCTACAATGAGCAGTTCTTC. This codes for CASSDSLDVNIYNEQFF.

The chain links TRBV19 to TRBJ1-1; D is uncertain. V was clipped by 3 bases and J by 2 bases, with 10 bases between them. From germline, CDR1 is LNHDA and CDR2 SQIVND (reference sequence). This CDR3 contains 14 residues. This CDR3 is CASSMRTPNTEAFF. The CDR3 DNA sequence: TGTGCCAGTAGTATGCGGACCCCCAACACTGAAGCTTTCTTT.

The CDR3: CASSQEPGYQETQYF. CDR3 nucleotides: TGCGCCAGCAGCCAAGAACCCGGGTACCAAGAGACCCAGTACTTC. The genes are TRBV4-1 and TRBJ2-5; no definite D call. This CDR3 contains 15 residues. CDR1 is MGHRA and CDR2 is YSYEKL in the germline V gene. V shed 0 bases and J shed 0 bases, with 8 bases lying between them.

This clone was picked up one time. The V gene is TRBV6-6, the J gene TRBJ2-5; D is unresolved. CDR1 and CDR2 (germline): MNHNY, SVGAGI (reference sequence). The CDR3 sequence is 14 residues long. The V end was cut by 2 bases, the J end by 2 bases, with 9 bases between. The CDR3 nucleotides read TGTGCCAGCAGTTACACCCGGCAGCAAGAGACCCAGTACTTC. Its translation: CASSYTRQQETQYF.

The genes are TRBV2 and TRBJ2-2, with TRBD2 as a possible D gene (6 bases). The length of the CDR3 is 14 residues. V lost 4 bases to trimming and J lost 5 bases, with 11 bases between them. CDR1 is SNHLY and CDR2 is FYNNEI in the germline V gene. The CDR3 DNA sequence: TGTGCCAGCAGTGGGGCGGAGGGTACCGGGGAGCTGTTTTTT. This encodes CASSGAEGTGELFF.

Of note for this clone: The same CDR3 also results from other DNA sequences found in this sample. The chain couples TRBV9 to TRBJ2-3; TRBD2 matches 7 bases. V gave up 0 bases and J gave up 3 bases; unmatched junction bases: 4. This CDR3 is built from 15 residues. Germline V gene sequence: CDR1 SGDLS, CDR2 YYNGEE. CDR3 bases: TGTGCCAGCAGCGTAGGGCAGGGAGGGACAGATACGCAGTATTTT. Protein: CASSVGQGGTDTQYF.

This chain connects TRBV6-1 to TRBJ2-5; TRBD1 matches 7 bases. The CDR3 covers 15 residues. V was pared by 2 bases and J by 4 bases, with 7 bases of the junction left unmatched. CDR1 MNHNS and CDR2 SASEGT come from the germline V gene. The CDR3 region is CASSEQETGLETQYF. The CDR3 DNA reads TGTGCCAGCAGTGAACAAGAGACAGGGCTAGAGACCCAGTACTTC.

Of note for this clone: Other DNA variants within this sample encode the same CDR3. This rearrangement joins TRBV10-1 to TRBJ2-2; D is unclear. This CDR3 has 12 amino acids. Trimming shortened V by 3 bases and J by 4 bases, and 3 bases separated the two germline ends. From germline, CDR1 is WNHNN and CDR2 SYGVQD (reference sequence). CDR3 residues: CASSDLTGELFF. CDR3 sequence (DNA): TGCGCCAGCAGTGACCTCACCGGGGAGCTGTTTTTT.

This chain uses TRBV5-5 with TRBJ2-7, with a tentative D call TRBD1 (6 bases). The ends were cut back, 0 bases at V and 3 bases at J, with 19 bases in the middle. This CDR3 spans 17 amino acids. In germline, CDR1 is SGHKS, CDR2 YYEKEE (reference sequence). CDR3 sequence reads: CASSLVREDSEFYEQYF. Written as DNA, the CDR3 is TGTGCCAGCAGCTTGGTAAGAGAGGACAGTGAGTTCTACGAGCAGTACTTC.

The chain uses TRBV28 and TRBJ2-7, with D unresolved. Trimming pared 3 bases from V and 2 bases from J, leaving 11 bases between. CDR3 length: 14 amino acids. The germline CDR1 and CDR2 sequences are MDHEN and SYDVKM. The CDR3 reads CASSFSLGTYEQYF. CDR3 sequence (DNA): TGTGCCAGCAGTTTTTCCCTAGGCACCTACGAGCAGTACTTC.

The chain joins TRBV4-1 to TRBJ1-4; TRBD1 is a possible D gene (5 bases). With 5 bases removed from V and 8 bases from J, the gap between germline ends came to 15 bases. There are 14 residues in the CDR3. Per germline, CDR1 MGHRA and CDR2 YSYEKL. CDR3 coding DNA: TGCGCCAGCAGCACCGGGGCGAATGAGGAAAAACTGTTTTTT. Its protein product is CASSTGANEEKLFF.

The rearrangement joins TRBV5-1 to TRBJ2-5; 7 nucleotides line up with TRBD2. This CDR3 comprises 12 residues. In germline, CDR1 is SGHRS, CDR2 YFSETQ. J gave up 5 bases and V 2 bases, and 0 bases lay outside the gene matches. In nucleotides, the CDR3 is TGCGCCAGCAGCTTCGGGAGGGAGACCCAGTACTTC. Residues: CASSFGRETQYF.

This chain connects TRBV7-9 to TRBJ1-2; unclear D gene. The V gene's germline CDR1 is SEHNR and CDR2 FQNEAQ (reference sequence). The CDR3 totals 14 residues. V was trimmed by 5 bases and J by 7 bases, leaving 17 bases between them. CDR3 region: CASSLEGRSFGYTF. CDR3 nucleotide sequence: TGTGCCAGCAGCCTGGAGGGCCGCTCCTTTGGCTACACCTTC.

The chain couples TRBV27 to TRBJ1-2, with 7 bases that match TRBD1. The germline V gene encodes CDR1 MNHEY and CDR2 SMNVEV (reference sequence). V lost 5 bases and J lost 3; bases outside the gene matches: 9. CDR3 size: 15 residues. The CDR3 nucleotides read TGTGCCAGCAGTGGGCCAATCGGGACAGACTATGGCTACACCTTC. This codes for CASSGPIGTDYGYTF.

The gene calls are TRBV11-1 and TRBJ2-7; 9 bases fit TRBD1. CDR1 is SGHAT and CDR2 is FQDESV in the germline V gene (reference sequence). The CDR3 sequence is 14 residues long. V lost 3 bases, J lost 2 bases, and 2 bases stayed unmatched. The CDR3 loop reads CASSFGTGTYEQYF. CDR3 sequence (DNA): TGTGCCAGCAGCTTCGGGACAGGGACCTACGAGCAGTACTTC.

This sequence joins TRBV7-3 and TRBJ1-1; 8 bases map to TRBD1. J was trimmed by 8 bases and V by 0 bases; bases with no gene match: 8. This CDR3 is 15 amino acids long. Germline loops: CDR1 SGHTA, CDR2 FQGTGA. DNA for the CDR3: TGTGCCAGCAGCTTAACGTCCGATCAGGGGGCCGAAGCTTTCTTT. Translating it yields CASSLTSDQGAEAFF.